The 22 T cell receptor beta chains listed next were all sequenced from one sample in a study of Ad26.COV2.S vaccination and SARS-CoV-2 variants. Treatment: 15 to 20 received Ad26.COV2.S at low or high dose, single or two shots; roughly five received placebo; per-sample allocation not given. Collection of the samples took place on day 63 after the first injection of vaccine or placebo. Libraries were prepared by immunoSEQ multiplex PCR; TCRdb keeps only in-frame clonotypes and omits some of them. The top ten clones hold roughly 3.9% of a sample with about 440,000 clones, 90% of them seen once. Sequencing used peripheral blood, obtained in a trial of Ad26.COV2.S vaccine versus placebo. The receptor source for this set is a person aged 18 to 65 who received the Ad26.COV2.S COVID-19 vaccine or a placebo.

This chain uses TRBV2 with TRBJ2-7; TRBD1 aligns across 7 bases. Germline CDR1 SNHLY, CDR2 FYNNEI. This CDR3 contains 14 residues. With V trimmed by 4 bases and J by 3 bases, 6 bases remained unmatched. The CDR3 sequence is CASSGGTANYEQYF. CDR3 DNA sequence: TGTGCCAGCAGTGGAGGGACAGCTAACTACGAGCAGTACTTC.

The chain carries TRBV19 and TRBJ2-7; D may be TRBD1 or TRBD2 (5 bases each). The CDR3 is 13 residues long. With 3 bases removed from V and 3 bases from J, the gap between germline ends came to 9 bases. Germline V gene lookup returns CDR1 LNHDA and CDR2 SQIVND (reference sequence). The CDR3 coding sequence is TGTGCCAGTAGTATCGGGGCGCACTACGAGCAGTACTTC. Its translation: CASSIGAHYEQYF. Supplemented by reference TRBV19 and TRBJ2-7, the full variable domain reads DGGITQSPKYLFRKEGQNVTLSCEQNLNHDAMYWYRQDPGQGLRLIYYSQIVNDFQKGDIAEGYSVSREKKESFPLTVTSAQKNPTAFYLCASSIGAHYEQYFGPGTRLTVT.

The count of this clone is one. The rearrangement uses TRBV10-2 and TRBJ1-1, with 7 bases identical to TRBD1. Losses at the gene ends were 0 bases for V and 11 bases for J; bases not matched to a gene: 6. This CDR3 has 13 amino acids. The germline gives CDR1 WSHSY, CDR2 SAAADI. The CDR3 loop is CASSESGGQLAFF. The CDR3, as DNA: TGCGCCAGCAGTGAGTCGGGGGGACAGTTGGCTTTCTTT.

The rearrangement links TRBV28 to TRBJ1-2; TRBD1 agrees at 8 bases. Germline V lookup: CDR1 MDHEN, CDR2 SYDVKM. V trimming: 7 bases; J trimming: 5 bases; junction bases outside the gene matches: 12. The CDR3 runs 15 residues. CDR3 loop: CASTLRGQGLYGYTF. The CDR3 DNA sequence: TGTGCCAGCACTCTGCGCGGACAGGGCCTGTATGGCTACACCTTC.

The chain recombines TRBV7-2 with TRBJ2-1, with TRBD1 matching over 11 bases. This CDR3 has 16 amino acids. The germline V gene has CDR1 SGHTA and CDR2 FQGNSA. The junction had 2 bases not matched to a gene; V was cut back by 4 bases and J by 0 bases. This chain's CDR3 is CASSSGTGGSYNEQFF. The CDR3 DNA sequence: TGTGCCAGCAGCTCCGGGACAGGGGGCTCCTACAATGAGCAGTTCTTC. The whole variable domain, filled in from reference TRBV7-2 and TRBJ2-1, reads GAGVSQSPSNKVTEKGKDVELRCDPISGHTALYWYRQSLGQGLEFLIYFQGNSAPDKSGLPSDRFSAERTGGSVSTLTIQRTQQEDSAVYLCASSSGTGGSYNEQFFGPGTRLTVL.

This chain joins TRBV10-3 and TRBJ1-1; D might be TRBD1 (6 bases). The germline V gene encodes CDR1 ENHRY and CDR2 SYGVKD. The germline V and J ends were trimmed by 10 bases and 4 bases, with 13 bases remaining between them. The CDR3 is 12 amino acids. The CDR3: CATQGQGTEAFF. CDR3 DNA: TGTGCCACCCAGGGGCAGGGCACTGAAGCTTTCTTT.

About this clone itself: Additional DNA sequences in this sample encode the identical CDR3. The V and J genes are TRBV7-9 and TRBJ2-7; D uncertain. V gave up 1 base and J gave up 4 bases, with 5 bases separating them. CDR1 is SEHNR, CDR2 FQNEAQ, per germline (reference sequence). The CDR3 covers 12 residues. The CDR3, as DNA: TGTGCCAGCAGCTTAGGAGCGTACGAGCAGTACTTC. Translating gives CASSLGAYEQYF.

The rearrangement links TRBV6-5 to TRBJ2-2; 10 bases agree with TRBD2. The CDR3 is 15 amino acids. V trimming: 6 bases; J trimming: 4 bases; junction bases outside the gene matches: 5. Germline V gives CDR1 MNHEY, CDR2 SVGAGI. CDR3 sequence reads: CASSESSGSTGELFF. In nucleotides, the CDR3 is TGTGCCAGCAGCGAGTCTAGCGGGAGCACCGGGGAGCTGTTTTTT.

The V and J genes are TRBV11-2 and TRBJ2-7; no clear D. This CDR3 has 13 residues. Trimming stripped 4 bases from V and 3 bases from J, with 10 bases between. Germline values: CDR1 SGHAT, CDR2 FQNNGV. The CDR3 loop reads CASSSSPGYEQYF. The CDR3 DNA sequence: TGTGCCAGCAGCTCGTCGCCGGGCTACGAGCAGTACTTC.

A single count supports this clone. This chain uses TRBV7-6 with TRBJ2-3; D is uncertain. Trimming cost V 3 bases and J 6 bases, with 13 bases left between them. The CDR3 extends over 14 amino acids. Germline V CDR1 and CDR2: SGHVS, FNYEAQ. DNA of the CDR3: TGTGCCAGCAGCTTGTGGACGGACGGGGATACGCAGTATTTT. Translating it yields CASSLWTDGDTQYF. Variable domain in full (rest from reference TRBV7-6 and TRBJ2-3): GAGVSQSPRYKVTKRGQDVALRCDPISGHVSLYWYRQALGQGPEFLTYFNYEAQQDKSGLPNDRFSAERPEGSISTLTIQRTEQRDSAMYRCASSLWTDGDTQYFGPGTRLTVL.

The chain combines TRBV29-1 with TRBJ1-3; D gene ambiguous. This CDR3 contains 14 residues. The germline V gene has CDR1 SQVTM and CDR2 ANQGSEA. Trimming took off 7 bases at V and 4 bases at J, with 17 bases between the two ends. DNA for the CDR3: TGCAGCGCTGATCGGAACAAGGGAGGAAACACCATATATTTT. Protein product: CSADRNKGGNTIYF.

This rearrangement joins TRBV28 to TRBJ2-2; no reliable D call. The CDR3 spans 16 residues. CDR1 is MDHEN and CDR2 is SYDVKM in the germline V gene. V gave up 2 bases and J gave up 6 bases, with 16 bases separating them. The CDR3 DNA follows: TGTGCCAGCAGTTTAGGGCGCAGGTTGGACCCCGGGGAGCTGTTTTTT. It translates to CASSLGRRLDPGELFF.

This clone has a handful of counts. V gene TRBV7-6 combines with J gene TRBJ1-6; 7 bases line up with TRBD1. V lost 4 bases, J lost 10 bases, and 4 bases stayed unmatched. From germline, CDR1 is SGHVS and CDR2 FNYEAQ. The CDR3 runs to 13 residues. CDR3 amino acids: CASSWDSGSPLHF. CDR3 DNA sequence: TGTGCCAGCAGCTGGGACAGCGGATCACCCCTCCACTTT.

This chain uses TRBV7-8 with TRBJ1-4; 7 bases are shared with TRBD1. CDR1 SGHVS and CDR2 FQNEAQ come from the germline V gene. The CDR3 runs 16 residues. V was pared by 4 bases and J by 8 bases, with 13 bases of the junction left unmatched. The CDR3 coding sequence is TGTGCCAGCAGCTCAGCCCGACAGGGAGGAATGGAAAAACTGTTTTTT. As protein: CASSSARQGGMEKLFF.

This rearrangement joins TRBV11-3 to TRBJ2-1, with 12 bases matching TRBD1. J was trimmed by 7 bases and V by 1 base; bases with no gene match: 8. Germline loops: CDR1 SGHNT, CDR2 YENEEA. This CDR3 has 17 residues. The CDR3 loop is CASSLGTGTGGINEQFF. The CDR3 nucleotides read TGTGCCAGCAGCTTAGGAACCGGGACAGGGGGCATAAATGAGCAGTTCTTC. The full variable domain, with the rest looked up from reference TRBV11-3 and TRBJ2-1, is EAGVVQSPRYKIIEKKQPVAFWCNPISGHNTLYWYLQNLGQGPELLIRYENEEAVDDSQLPKDRFSAERLKGVDSTLKIQPAELGDSAVYLCASSLGTGTGGINEQFFGPGTRLTVL.

V is TRBV2 and J is TRBJ1-3, with TRBD1 as a possible D gene (6 bases). CDR1 and CDR2 from the germline V gene are SNHLY and FYNNEI. V lost 4 bases, J lost 0 bases, and 10 bases lay in between. This CDR3 comprises 15 residues. CDR3 coding DNA: TGTGCCAGCAGTGTCGGACAGAACTCTGGAAACACCATATATTTT. This sequence encodes CASSVGQNSGNTIYF.

This clone occurred a few times. The rearrangement uses TRBV7-9 and TRBJ1-1; D is unresolved. The CDR3 totals 11 residues. V lost 4 bases, J lost 8 bases, and 8 bases lay in between. Germline V gene lookup returns CDR1 SEHNR and CDR2 FQNEAQ (reference sequence). The CDR3 DNA reads as TGTGCCAGCAGCTCCGTGGTCGAAGCTTTCTTT. Its translation: CASSSVVEAFF.

The chain carries TRBV10-3 and TRBJ2-1, with 10 bases matching TRBD1. Trimming removed 4 bases from V and 8 bases from J; junction bases left unmatched: 11. The CDR3 extends over 16 amino acids. CDR1 is ENHRY, CDR2 SYGVKD, per germline. The CDR3 DNA reads as TGTGCCATCAGTGCCCAGGGCCTGACAGGGGGCCATGAGCAGTTCTTC. Translated: CAISAQGLTGGHEQFF.

The chain couples TRBV18 to TRBJ2-7; unclear D gene. Germline V gives CDR1 KGHSH, CDR2 LQKENI. The CDR3 sequence is 12 residues long. V dropped 4 bases and J dropped 3 bases, with 7 bases sitting between them. This CDR3 is CASSRWNYEQYF. The CDR3 DNA sequence: TGTGCCAGCTCACGCTGGAACTACGAGCAGTACTTC. The variable domain in full, completed from reference TRBV18 and TRBJ2-7, reads NAGVMQNPRHLVRRRGQEARLRCSPMKGHSHVYWYRQLPEEGLKFMVYLQKENIIDESGMPKERFSAEFPKEGPSILRIQQVVRGDSAAYFCASSRWNYEQYFGPGTRLTVT.

The chain combines TRBV7-2 with TRBJ1-1; tentative D call: TRBD1 (6 bases). Germline-derived CDR1 and CDR2 are SGHTA and FQGNSA. V was shortened by 1 base and J by 5 bases, with 17 bases between the two germline ends. The CDR3 runs to 16 residues. In nucleotides, the CDR3 is TGTGCCAGCAGCTTAGTCCGCGGGGGGCGAAAGACTGAAGCTTTCTTT. Its translation: CASSLVRGGRKTEAFF. Full variable domain (remainder filled in from reference TRBV7-2 and TRBJ1-1): GAGVSQSPSNKVTEKGKDVELRCDPISGHTALYWYRQSLGQGLEFLIYFQGNSAPDKSGLPSDRFSAERTGGSVSTLTIQRTQQEDSAVYLCASSLVRGGRKTEAFFGQGTRLTVV.

CDR3 loop: CSVVGTGIDQPQHF. Written as DNA, the CDR3 is TGCAGCGTTGTTGGCACCGGTATTGATCAGCCCCAGCATTTT. The chain recombines TRBV29-1 with TRBJ1-5, with D hard to call. Germline CDR1 is SQVTM and CDR2 is ANQGSEA. The CDR3 totals 14 residues. V was clipped by 4 bases and J by 5 bases, with 15 bases between them.

The chain couples TRBV9 to TRBJ2-1; D is ambiguous. The CDR3 spans 18 residues. Germline CDR1 reads SGDLS; CDR2 reads YYNGEE. Trimming stripped 0 bases from V and 4 bases from J, with 20 bases between. CDR3 amino acids: CASSVDKHVGINYNEQFF. CDR3 bases: TGTGCCAGCAGCGTAGACAAGCATGTGGGGATTAATTACAATGAGCAGTTCTTC.